These T cell receptor beta chains were read from a single sample in a study of T cell responses to AZD1222 COVID-19 vaccine. Using immunoSEQ multiplex PCR, the repertoire was profiled, and TCRdb retains in-frame clones only, with some absent. In the table there are around 84,000 clones, just over 85% of which are singletons. Material: peripheral blood, obtained on day 0 of MenACWY control vaccination. Source of these receptors: an adult in good health. CDR3s include the opening cysteine and the closing phenylalanine or tryptophan. Fields, in order: J gene, V gene, clone size, D gene, CDR3 DNA, CDR3 protein. The D gene is left open where the match is weak. Expanded clones get a size class; other rows say once, few or many, or leave the size out.

j_call: TRBJ1-6; v_call: TRBV3-1/TRBV3-2; clone_size: NA; d_call: NA; cdr3_nt: TGTGCCAGCAGCCTGCTAACGGGTTCACCCCTCCACTTT; cdr3_aa: CASSLLTGSPLHF
j_call: TRBJ1-6; v_call: TRBV5-1; clone_size: NA; d_call: TRBD1; cdr3_nt: TGCGCCAGCAGCCCGGGGACAGCGGACCCACCCCTCCACTTT; cdr3_aa: CASSPGTADPPLHF
j_call: TRBJ2-7; v_call: TRBV6-2/TRBV6-3; clone_size: NA; d_call: NA; cdr3_nt: TGTGCCAGCAGTTACACCTACGAGCAGTACTTC; cdr3_aa: CASSYTYEQYF
j_call: TRBJ1-2; v_call: TRBV7-8; clone_size: NA; d_call: NA; cdr3_nt: TGTGCCAGCAGCTTCCGCGTTACCAGCACCCCCAGCCGCTATGGCTACACCTTC; cdr3_aa: CASSFRVTSTPSRYGYTF
j_call: TRBJ1-2; v_call: TRBV3-1/TRBV3-2; clone_size: NA; d_call: NA; cdr3_nt: TGTGCCAGCAGCCCAACAACAGAGAGCTATGGCTACACCTTC; cdr3_aa: CASSPTTESYGYTF
j_call: TRBJ1-4; v_call: TRBV4-3; clone_size: NA; d_call: NA; cdr3_nt: TGCGCCAGCAGCCAAGAACTAGGTAGACAAAAACTGTTTTTT; cdr3_aa: CASSQELGRQKLFF
j_call: TRBJ2-7; v_call: TRBV30; clone_size: NA; d_call: NA; cdr3_nt: TGTGCCTGGAGTCCTAGGCCAGACTACGAGCAGTACTTC; cdr3_aa: CAWSPRPDYEQYF
j_call: TRBJ2-1; v_call: TRBV5-4; clone_size: NA; d_call: TRBD2; cdr3_nt: TGTGCCAGCAGCTTGAACGGGGGGGCTAGCAATGAGCAGTTCTTC; cdr3_aa: CASSLNGGASNEQFF
j_call: TRBJ2-3; v_call: TRBV4-1; clone_size: NA; d_call: NA; cdr3_nt: TGCGCCAGCAGCCACGATCCTCGGACCAATACGCAGTATTTT; cdr3_aa: CASSHDPRTNTQYF
j_call: TRBJ2-7; v_call: TRBV18; clone_size: few; d_call: TRBD1; cdr3_nt: TGTGCCAGCTCCATCGGGACAGCCACCTACGAGCAGTACTTC; cdr3_aa: CASSIGTATYEQYF
j_call: TRBJ1-1; v_call: TRBV30; clone_size: NA; d_call: NA; cdr3_nt: TGTGCCTGGACCCACCGGGCAGGAGGTGAAGCTTTCTTT; cdr3_aa: CAWTHRAGGEAFF
j_call: TRBJ1-2; v_call: TRBV5-1; clone_size: NA; d_call: TRBD1; cdr3_nt: TGCGCCAGCAGCCAGAGTGCCCTTCCCGGGACAGGTGATGGCTACACCTTC; cdr3_aa: CASSQSALPGTGDGYTF
j_call: TRBJ1-5; v_call: TRBV7-9; clone_size: NA; d_call: NA; cdr3_nt: TGTGCCAGCAGCTTCTCTACCGGGACTCCCCAGCATTTT; cdr3_aa: CASSFSTGTPQHF
j_call: TRBJ1-3; v_call: TRBV7-2; clone_size: NA; d_call: TRBD1; cdr3_nt: TGTGCCAGCAGCTTTATGGGACAGGGTGCTGGAAACACCATATATTTT; cdr3_aa: CASSFMGQGAGNTIYF
j_call: TRBJ1-1; v_call: TRBV30; clone_size: NA; d_call: NA; cdr3_nt: TGTGCCTGGAGTGTACCTGACACTGAAGCTTTCTTT; cdr3_aa: CAWSVPDTEAFF
j_call: TRBJ1-3; v_call: TRBV19; clone_size: NA; d_call: NA; cdr3_nt: TGTGCCAGTAGTCCTCTCTCCGGAAACACCATATATTTT; cdr3_aa: CASSPLSGNTIYF
j_call: TRBJ1-1; v_call: TRBV6-4; clone_size: once; d_call: NA; cdr3_nt: TGTGCCAGCAGGATGGGACAGAACACTGAAGCTTTCTTT; cdr3_aa: CASRMGQNTEAFF
j_call: TRBJ1-6; v_call: TRBV18; clone_size: NA; d_call: TRBD1; cdr3_nt: TGTGCCAGCTCACCGCGGGACAGCGGGTCACCCCTCCACTTT; cdr3_aa: CASSPRDSGSPLHF
j_call: TRBJ1-5; v_call: TRBV27; clone_size: NA; d_call: TRBD1; cdr3_nt: TGTGCCAGCAGTCCGAGACAGGGGGGTGGCCAGCCCCAGCATTTT; cdr3_aa: CASSPRQGGGQPQHF
j_call: TRBJ1-6; v_call: TRBV30; clone_size: NA; d_call: TRBD1; cdr3_nt: TGTGCCTGGAGTCCGGGGACAGGGGGGAATTCACCCCTCCACTTT; cdr3_aa: CAWSPGTGGNSPLHF
j_call: TRBJ1-1; v_call: TRBV10-3; clone_size: NA; d_call: NA; cdr3_nt: TGTGCCATCAGTGAGTCGCAAGCCCTAGACACTGAAGCTTTCTTT; cdr3_aa: CAISESQALDTEAFF
j_call: TRBJ1-5; v_call: TRBV7-2; clone_size: NA; d_call: TRBD1; cdr3_nt: TGTGCCAGCAGCGGACAGGGGGGGAACAATCAGCCCCAGCATTTT; cdr3_aa: CASSGQGGNNQPQHF
j_call: TRBJ2-7; v_call: TRBV7-8; clone_size: NA; d_call: TRBD2; cdr3_nt: TGTGCCAGCAGCGAGGGGCCGGGACTAGCCTACGAGCAGTACTTC; cdr3_aa: CASSEGPGLAYEQYF
j_call: TRBJ1-1; v_call: TRBV5-1; clone_size: NA; d_call: NA; cdr3_nt: TGCGCCAGCAGCTTGTCTCACTCAGGTGGGGCGAACACTGAAGCTTTCTTT; cdr3_aa: CASSLSHSGGANTEAFF
j_call: TRBJ2-5; v_call: TRBV7-2; clone_size: NA; d_call: NA; cdr3_nt: TGTGCCAGCAGCTACGACAGCTCGGAGACCCAGTACTTC; cdr3_aa: CASSYDSSETQYF
j_call: TRBJ2-7; v_call: TRBV3-1/TRBV3-2; clone_size: few; d_call: TRBD1; cdr3_nt: TGTGCCAGCAGCCCAAGCAGGGGGCGGTACGAGCAGTACTTC; cdr3_aa: CASSPSRGRYEQYF
j_call: TRBJ2-5; v_call: TRBV12-2; clone_size: NA; d_call: NA; cdr3_nt: TGTGCAAGTCGCTCGCGGCCCAAACCGGGTCAAGCCCCCCAAGAGACCCAGTACTTC; cdr3_aa: CASRSRPKPGQAPQETQYF
j_call: TRBJ1-2; v_call: TRBV6-5; clone_size: NA; d_call: NA; cdr3_nt: TGTGCCAGCAGTTACCTTTACACAGAGAACTATGGCTACACCTTC; cdr3_aa: CASSYLYTENYGYTF
j_call: TRBJ1-3; v_call: TRBV7-9; clone_size: NA; d_call: NA; cdr3_nt: TGTGCCTTGAGGGGGGTAATTAACTCTGGAAACACCATATATTTT; cdr3_aa: CALRGVINSGNTIYF
j_call: TRBJ1-1; v_call: TRBV5-1; clone_size: NA; d_call: NA; cdr3_nt: TGCGCCAGCAGCTTGTATAACGGACAGTCATCATTGAACACTGAAGCTTTCTTT; cdr3_aa: CASSLYNGQSSLNTEAFF
j_call: TRBJ2-7; v_call: TRBV12-5; clone_size: NA; d_call: NA; cdr3_nt: TGTGCTAGTGGTTTATCCCAGGGCTCCCACGAGCAGTACTTC; cdr3_aa: CASGLSQGSHEQYF
j_call: TRBJ1-4; v_call: TRBV20-1; clone_size: NA; d_call: TRBD1; cdr3_nt: TGCAGTGCTAGTCCGCAGGGGGCAATTAATGAAAAACTGTTTTTT; cdr3_aa: CSASPQGAINEKLFF
j_call: TRBJ2-1; v_call: TRBV2; clone_size: NA; d_call: NA; cdr3_nt: TGTGCCAGCAGGCTTAGGTCCGACTCCTACAATGAGCAGTTCTTC; cdr3_aa: CASRLRSDSYNEQFF
j_call: TRBJ1-1; v_call: TRBV3-1/TRBV3-2; clone_size: NA; d_call: TRBD1; cdr3_nt: TGTGCCAGCAGCCTAAAACGGGACAGTTTACAAGCTTTCTTT; cdr3_aa: CASSLKRDSLQAFF
j_call: TRBJ2-3; v_call: TRBV29-1; clone_size: NA; d_call: TRBD2; cdr3_nt: TGCAGCGTTGATATGGCGGGGGTTGCAGCAGATACGCAGTATTTT; cdr3_aa: CSVDMAGVAADTQYF
j_call: TRBJ1-1; v_call: TRBV4-1; clone_size: once; d_call: NA; cdr3_nt: TGCGCCAGCAGCCAGGTTTCAGGGAAATACACTGAAGCTTTCTTT; cdr3_aa: CASSQVSGKYTEAFF
j_call: TRBJ1-2; v_call: TRBV6-5; clone_size: NA; d_call: NA; cdr3_nt: TGTGCCAGCAGAGTGCCAGGGGACCACGGGGGCTACACCTTC; cdr3_aa: CASRVPGDHGGYTF
j_call: TRBJ1-3; v_call: TRBV7-2; clone_size: NA; d_call: NA; cdr3_nt: TGTGCCTCGGCAGATTCTGGAAACACCATATATTTT; cdr3_aa: CASADSGNTIYF
j_call: TRBJ1-2; v_call: TRBV19; clone_size: NA; d_call: TRBD1; cdr3_nt: TGTGCCAGTAGCCTAATGGGACAGGGGACCGCTAACTATGGCTACACCTTC; cdr3_aa: CASSLMGQGTANYGYTF
j_call: TRBJ2-7; v_call: TRBV30; clone_size: NA; d_call: TRBD1; cdr3_nt: TGTGCCTGGAGTGGCGGGACAGGCGAGCAGTACTTC; cdr3_aa: CAWSGGTGEQYF
j_call: TRBJ2-2; v_call: TRBV14; clone_size: NA; d_call: TRBD2; cdr3_nt: TGTGCCAGCAGCCAAACTAGCGGGGTAAACACCGGGGAGCTGTTTTTT; cdr3_aa: CASSQTSGVNTGELFF
j_call: TRBJ1-6; v_call: TRBV7-2; clone_size: NA; d_call: NA; cdr3_nt: TGTGCCAGCAGCTTAGCGGGGGCCTCGAGCTCCTATAATTCACCCCTCCACTTT; cdr3_aa: CASSLAGASSSYNSPLHF
j_call: TRBJ1-1; v_call: TRBV6-5; clone_size: NA; d_call: NA; cdr3_nt: TGTGCCAGCAGTTACTCCGGGCGCACTGAAGCTTTCTTT; cdr3_aa: CASSYSGRTEAFF
j_call: TRBJ1-6; v_call: TRBV2; clone_size: NA; d_call: TRBD1; cdr3_nt: TGTGCCAGCAGTCCGACAGGGGGCGTGAGGTCCTATAATTCACCCCTCCACTTT; cdr3_aa: CASSPTGGVRSYNSPLHF
j_call: TRBJ2-5; v_call: TRBV3-1/TRBV3-2; clone_size: NA; d_call: TRBD1; cdr3_nt: TGTGCCAGCAGCCTGGGACAGGTCCAAGAGACCCAGTACTTC; cdr3_aa: CASSLGQVQETQYF
j_call: TRBJ1-6; v_call: TRBV7-9; clone_size: NA; d_call: NA; cdr3_nt: TGTGCCAGCAGCTTAGCGTTGACCTTTTGGGGGGCGAATAATTCACCCCTCCACTTT; cdr3_aa: CASSLALTFWGANNSPLHF
j_call: TRBJ1-5; v_call: TRBV7-2; clone_size: NA; d_call: TRBD1; cdr3_nt: TGTGCCAGCAGCCCGCAGGGGGCGATGGGCAATCAGCCCCAGCATTTT; cdr3_aa: CASSPQGAMGNQPQHF
j_call: TRBJ2-3; v_call: TRBV7-2; clone_size: NA; d_call: TRBD2; cdr3_nt: TGTGCCAGCAGCAGGACTAGCGGGGGTGCTAGCACAGATACGCAGTATTTT; cdr3_aa: CASSRTSGGASTDTQYF
j_call: TRBJ1-4; v_call: TRBV6-5; clone_size: NA; d_call: NA; cdr3_nt: TGTGCCAGTGGACAGCCTCAAGAGGAAAAACTGTTTTTT; cdr3_aa: CASGQPQEEKLFF